This entry lists 20 T cell receptor beta chains sequenced from one sample in a study of T cells after yellow fever vaccination. TCRdb re-called the 5' RACE reads with MiXCR, one entry per CDR3 protein. The sample lists 60,000 to 85,000 distinct CDR3 sequences, approximately 7% occurring once. The starting material was CD8+ T cells sorted from PBMCs, obtained approximately 47 days after the first yellow fever vaccination. The receptors originated from a man younger than 35 who received the YFV17D yellow fever vaccine.

This clonotype was seen at least ten times. CDR3 coding DNA: TGTGCCAGCAGCTTGAGTGGTTTTTCGAATGAAAAACTGTTTTTT. It translates to CASSLSGFSNEKLFF. The chain links TRBV7-6 to TRBJ1-4; unclear D gene. The CDR3 length is 15 residues. V was clipped by 3 bases and J by 5 bases, with 13 bases between them. Germline values: CDR1 SGHVS, CDR2 FNYEAQ.

The chain has TRBV10-3 and TRBJ1-5, with D maybe TRBD1 (5 bases). CDR1 is ENHRY and CDR2 is SYGVKD in the germline V gene. The CDR3 has 15 amino acids. Trimming took off 0 bases at V and 7 bases at J, with 13 bases between the two ends. CDR3 in DNA: TGTGCCATCAGTGAGTCAGGAGGGACGGGACAGCCCCAGCATTTT. It specifies CAISESGGTGQPQHF.

J is TRBJ1-2 and V is TRBV27, with 8 bases lining up with TRBD1. J was trimmed by 6 bases and V by 2 bases; bases with no gene match: 5. Germline V lookup: CDR1 MNHEY, CDR2 SMNVEV (reference sequence). The CDR3 covers 14 residues. The CDR3 region is CASSLSRTGNGYTF. In DNA, the CDR3 is TGTGCCAGCAGTTTAAGTCGGACAGGGAATGGCTACACCTTC.

The V gene is TRBV19, the J gene TRBJ1-1; D unresolved. This CDR3 spans 13 amino acids. V lost 3 bases and J 1 base, leaving 6 bases between the germline ends. Germline assignment: CDR1 LNHDA and CDR2 SQIVND (reference sequence). CDR3 sequence: CASSIWKNTEAFF. CDR3 sequence (DNA): TGTGCCAGTAGTATTTGGAAGAACACTGAAGCTTTCTTT.

Concerning this clonotype: A junction boundary mismatches the germline segment, possibly from a read error. The rearrangement links TRBV5-5 to TRBJ1-1; TRBD1 agrees at 7 bases. The CDR3 consists of 13 residues. Germline CDR1 SGHKS, CDR2 YYEKEE (reference sequence). The chain's CDR3 is CASTLIGTVPEIF. CDR3 nucleotide sequence: TGTGCCAGCACCCTCATCGGGACAGTACCCGAAATCTTT.

The chain uses TRBV7-2 and TRBJ2-1, with D perhaps matching TRBD2 (7 bases). The CDR3 is made up of 14 amino acids. V gave up 4 bases and J gave up 6 bases, with 13 bases separating them. Per the germline V gene, CDR1 is SGHTA and CDR2 is FQGNSA. The CDR3 sequence: CASSSGASGNEQFF. The CDR3 nucleotides are TGTGCCAGCAGCTCAGGGGCTAGCGGCAATGAGCAGTTCTTC.

The genes are TRBV12-3 or TRBV12-4 and TRBJ2-2; D ambiguous. V lost 11 bases and J lost 7, with 35 bases in between. This CDR3 has 19 residues. CDR3 coding DNA: TGTGCCTTCAGTTCCACATCCGGACCAACCCTAACTAAAGTCGGGGAGCTGTTTTTT. It encodes CAFSSTSGPTLTKVGELFF.

This clonotype was seen many times. The chain has TRBV27 and TRBJ2-1; D perhaps matches TRBD1 (6 bases). In germline, CDR1 is MNHEY, CDR2 SMNVEV (reference sequence). The length of the CDR3 is 14 residues. With 1 base removed from V and 7 bases from J, the gap between germline ends came to 11 bases. In nucleotides, the CDR3 is TGTGCCAGCAGTTTATTAGGGGGTTCTAATGAGCAGTTCTTC. Amino acid sequence: CASSLLGGSNEQFF.

By share, this clonotype counts as large. Relative to the germline gene, one junction end is altered; a read error may explain this. This chain uses TRBV6-6 with TRBJ1-4; 7 nucleotides line up with TRBD1. The germline gives CDR1 MNHNY, CDR2 SVGAGI (reference sequence). The CDR3 spans 18 residues. CDR3 in DNA: TGTGCCAGCAGTCACTCCCTACAGGGGACAGCAACTAATGAAAAACTGTTTTTT. The encoded protein is CASSHSLQGTATNEKLFF.

The chain couples TRBV25-1 to TRBJ1-1; 8 bases match TRBD1. Unmatched junction bases numbered 6, after V lost 8 bases and J lost 4 bases. There are 13 residues in the CDR3. CDR1 is MGHDK, CDR2 SYGVNS, per germline. CDR3 loop: CASGLQGATEAFF. CDR3 DNA sequence: TGTGCCAGCGGACTTCAGGGGGCCACTGAAGCTTTCTTT.

This clonotype was observed at least ten times. J is TRBJ1-1 and V is TRBV4-1; no reliable D call. From germline, CDR1 is MGHRA and CDR2 YSYEKL. V was clipped by 3 bases and J by 4 bases, with 3 bases between them. There are 11 residues in the CDR3. The CDR3 loop reads CASSHRTEAFF. The CDR3 DNA reads as TGCGCCAGCAGCCACCGCACTGAAGCTTTCTTT.

By proportion, this clonotype is medium-sized. The chain links TRBV12-3 or TRBV12-4 to TRBJ2-5; 8 positions match TRBD1. The CDR3 extends over 15 amino acids. V shed 3 bases, J shed 4 bases, and the junction held 7 bases outside the gene matches. CDR3 DNA sequence: TGTGCCAGCAGTTTGGGTCAGGGGGCAATAGAGACCCAGTACTTC. It encodes CASSLGQGAIETQYF.

The sample holds many counts of this clonotype. The chain's CDR3 is CASSHSISYNEQFF. CDR3 sequence (DNA): TGTGCCAGCAGCCACAGTATCTCCTACAATGAGCAGTTCTTC. V is TRBV7-9 and J is TRBJ2-1; no clear D. In germline, CDR1 is SEHNR, CDR2 FQNEAQ (reference sequence). The V end lost 5 bases, the J end lost 0 bases, and 8 bases lay between the germline ends. The CDR3 is made up of 14 amino acids. The full variable domain, with the rest looked up from reference TRBV7-9 and TRBJ2-1, is DTGVSQNPRHKITKRGQNVTFRCDPISEHNRLYWYRQTLGQGPEFLTYFQNEAQLEKSRLLSDRFSAERPKGSFSTLEIQRTEQGDSAMYLCASSHSISYNEQFFGPGTRLTVL.

This clonotype came up many times. The rearrangement links TRBV29-1 to TRBJ2-3; 7 bases agree with TRBD1. Germline CDR1 is SQVTM and CDR2 is ANQGSEA. The J segment lost 0 bases and the V segment lost 1 base, leaving 4 bases of the junction unmatched. The CDR3 runs 15 residues. The CDR3 here is CSVEVGTASTDTQYF. As DNA, the CDR3 is TGCAGCGTTGAAGTAGGGACAGCTAGCACAGATACGCAGTATTTT.

This clonotype appeared many times. V usage is TRBV20-1 and J usage is TRBJ2-7; 7 bases line up with TRBD1. Per germline, CDR1 DFQATT and CDR2 SNEGSKA (reference sequence). This CDR3 region has 15 residues. J lost 6 bases, V lost 0 bases, and 11 bases had no gene match. CDR3 in DNA: TGCAGTGCTAGAGATCGTTTAGGGACAGACGCCGAGCAGTACGTC. Translated, it gives CSARDRLGTDAEQYV.

This clonotype was counted at least ten times. The V call is TRBV5-5, the J call TRBJ1-1; a possible D gene is TRBD1 (6 bases). This CDR3 is built from 14 residues. CDR1 is SGHKS, CDR2 YYEKEE, per germline (reference sequence). The V and J ends lost 3 bases and 0 bases respectively, with 9 bases between them. The CDR3 here is CASSYRVMNTEAFF. The CDR3 nucleotides are TGTGCCAGCAGCTACAGGGTGATGAACACTGAAGCTTTCTTT.

This clonotype was picked up a small number of times. The chain combines TRBV6-2 or TRBV6-3 with TRBJ2-5; 7 positions match TRBD1. CDR3 length equals 15 residues. Germline CDR1 MNHEY, CDR2 SVGEGT. V shed 1 base and J 1 base; nucleotides not matched to a gene: 3. The CDR3 nucleotides are TGTGCCAGCAGTTACTACGGGACAGCCCAAGAGACCCAGTACTTC. As protein: CASSYYGTAQETQYF.

This chain connects TRBV9 to TRBJ2-7, with a tentative D call TRBD2 (5 bases). V lost 0 bases and J lost 0, with 13 bases in between. From germline, CDR1 is SGDLS and CDR2 YYNGEE. This CDR3 comprises 16 residues. The CDR3 bases are TGTGCCAGCAGCGTAGCTACCGGGGAAAGCTCCTACGAGCAGTACTTC. This codes for CASSVATGESSYEQYF.

This clonotype was seen repeatedly, ten times or more. V gene TRBV21-1 combines with J gene TRBJ2-7; the table's D call of TRBD1 was not tested on the DNA. TRBV21-1 is labeled a pseudogene. CDR3 length: 15 amino acids. CDR3 residues: CASSKDWARVEEQYV. The CDR3 DNA reads as TGTGCCAGCAGCAAAGACTGGGCCAGGGTGGAAGAGCAGTACGTC.

This clonotype was counted only a few times. The chain combines TRBV5-1 with TRBJ2-5, with TRBD1 matching 8 bases. J was trimmed by 0 bases and V by 1 base; bases with no gene match: 5. Per the germline V gene, CDR1 is SGHRS and CDR2 is YFSETQ. This CDR3 comprises 16 residues. The CDR3 region is CASSLRTGSYQETQYF. CDR3 nucleotide sequence: TGCGCCAGCAGCTTGCGGACAGGGTCTTACCAAGAGACCCAGTACTTC.